This section outlines one T cell receptor (beta chain) sequence together with its context. What it recognizes is unknown. V was trimmed by 3 bases and J by 0 bases, leaving 9 bases between them. CDR1 KGHSH and CDR2 LQKENI come from the germline V gene. The CDR3 is made up of 15 amino acids. A multiplex PCR was run with 60 Vbeta primers and 13 Jbeta primers. In the original workflow: There were 80 million to 95 million unique TCR beta chains by a later count, and 10 million to 12 million of them were shared. Assay: immunoSEQ multiplex PCR; the TCRdb copy retains only in-frame clones and omits some. The V and J calls and clone size were taken over from that table, and D and trimming were inferred from the DNA. The sample holds over 100,000 clones, around two thirds seen once. The data stem from a study of cytomegalovirus exposure and HLA in healthy donors. Study conclusions and caveats: Diagnosis of cytomegalovirus status made by the classifier reportedly showed high specificity and sensitivity. Reportedly, fewer N-insertions than the roughly 700-donor mean appeared in an Asian-associated ancestry cluster in a later analysis. At a 0.05 false discovery rate, a later analysis found 18,000 or so TCR beta sequences to be associated with HLA alleles.

This sequence was found in a woman aged 40 to 50 in good health and CMV-seronegative. The sequencing input was PBMCs. The rearrangement uses TRBV18 and TRBJ1-5; no firm D call. CDR3 bases: TGTGCCAGCTCACCCAATACTAATAGCAATCAGCCCCAGCATTTT. It is translated as CASSPNTNSNQPQHF.